The entry below gives a single TCR beta chain sequence along with its context. Its antigen is currently unknown. This sample was taken from a study of beta chain features in type 1 diabetes. Overall study context: About 110,000,000 sorted cells were examined across all samples.

Study-level results: Type 1 diabetes patients had moderately but significantly shorter TCRB CDR3s in all four CD4+ subsets.

J was trimmed by 1 base and V by 8 bases; bases with no gene match: 10. CDR1 MNHEY and CDR2 SMNVEV come from the germline V gene (reference sequence). The CDR3 totals 16 residues. Investigators reverse transcribed all isolated RNA, so they sequenced expressed TCRB transcripts. The table came from immunoSEQ multiplex PCR; TCRdb's copy has only in-frame clones and leaves some out. The data contain around 15,000 clones, around 69% of them singletons. This TCR came from a woman between 18 and 29 years old with type 1 diabetes. The chain carries TRBV27 and TRBJ2-3, with 9 nucleotides matching TRBD2. The sample consisted of stem cell memory CD4+ T cells from blood. The DNA for the CDR3 is TGTGCCAGCTCATTGTATCAGCGGGAGGGCACAGATACGCAGTATTTT. This codes for CASSLYQREGTDTQYF.